This TCR beta chain appears in the sequencing data of a study of CD8+ T cells in alopecia areata (dated by TCRdb to about 2018). About the full investigation: Treated patients were enrolled in an open-label pilot trial of oral tofacitinib, 5 to 10 mg twice daily, for moderate-to-severe alopecia areata. Patients received tofacitinib for 6 to 18 months and were then followed off drug for 6 months to check for delayed response and recurrence. In treated patients, disease severity was measured using the SALT score, which gives the percentage of scalp surface area affected. High-throughput TCRbeta sequencing was used to examine T cell clonal expansion in alopecia areata in both the C3H/HeJ mouse model and human patients. Human TCRbeta sequencing covered scalp tissue and sorted CD4+ and CD8+ peripheral blood T cells from patchy and totalis/universalis alopecia areata patients and healthy controls. Patients on tofacitinib were biopsied at baseline and after 4 and 24 weeks of treatment, and several of the patients also had a later scalp biopsy. Scalp clonality was compared across normal scalp (n=4), patchy alopecia areata scalp (n=8), and alopecia totalis/universalis scalp (n=8). RNA was extracted with the PAXgene miRNA kit for fixed scalp, the miRNeasy kit for PBMCs, and the RNeasy kit for mouse skin. TCRbeta CDR3 regions were amplified by immunoSEQ multiplex PCR with 35 Vbeta forward and 13 Jbeta reverse primers. The investigation overall reported the following: Because the treated cohort was small and had only one nonresponder, larger studies are needed to examine links between baseline CD8+ expansion and response. During tofacitinib treatment, many expanded lesional clones stuck around in both scalp and blood, and this persistence may partly explain why relapse happens after treatment is stopped. Tofacitinib significantly decreased scalp clonality and the number of expanded CD8+ clones among the top 100 scalp clones. Compared with normal scalp, lesional scalp had higher clonality and more expanded CD8+ clones, particularly in alopecia totalis/universalis, a pattern that suggests antigenic drive. Scalp TCR repertoire analysis is complicated because resident alphabeta T cells in normal human skin are also sequenced, whereas mouse skin is dominated by gammadelta T cells. TCR sequences shared between patients were less clear than in mice, possibly partly because of HLA diversity in the patient population.

The treatment or condition label here, explained by the study, means: oral pan-JAK inhibitor, 5-10 mg twice daily. From alopecia areata patients, peripheral blood was collected along with lesional scalp punch biopsies. After PBMCs were isolated by density centrifugation and stained for CD3, CD4 and CD8, a FACSAria was used to sort CD4+ and CD8+ T cells. Library prep was done by the immunoSEQ multiplex PCR assay. RNA was extracted from all samples and reverse transcribed into cDNA as template for TCR sequencing. SuperScript III was used to make first-strand cDNA, primed with a 2:1 mix of oligo-dT and random hexamers. Amplification bias was assessed with a synthetic immune receptor repertoire, and residual bias was removed computationally. For the original study's pipeline: After raw reads were preprocessed to remove errors, the CDR3 was defined following IMGT conventions as running from the conserved cysteine to phenylalanine. Clonality was computed as 1 minus the Shannon entropy, with the entropy normalized by log2 of the number of productive unique TCRs. CD4 or CD8 identity of scalp clones was inferred by cross-referencing scalp TCRbeta sequences with sorted blood CD4 and CD8 repertoires. Here the immuneACCESS table is served through TCRdb, limited to in-frame sequences with V and J called. Missing clones are a known gap in these copies; in checked studies unresolved V genes cover under half, and the rest lacks a known reason. V, J and clone size derive from that table, while D and trimming were established from the DNA sequence. The sample table shows a few hundred thousand clones, and roughly two fifths are seen once. Around 0.48% of the sample is taken by the ten largest.

Trimming leaves V shorter by 4 bases and J shorter by 1 base, with the junction holding 4 bases beyond the gene matches. Measured from the cysteine to the phenylalanine, the CDR3 is 13 residues long. Left in the record is the CDR3 DNA by itself, 39 bases read in frame from the first base. The germline V gene specifies SQVTM as CDR1 and ANQGSEA as CDR2. This clone turned up a few times. The antigen it recognizes is unknown. No much larger clone exists at a distance of one base, and base qualities are not known. Recombination joined TRBV29-1 with TRBJ2-7, with 7 bases aligning to TRBD1. The material sequenced was CD4+ T cells sorted from blood, taken between weeks 30 and 35, from a patient treated with tofacitinib. The clonotype originates from a human donor with alopecia areata. The DNA is TGCAGCGTTGGAGACAGGGAATCCTACGAGCAGTACTTC. Translated, this is CSVGDRESYEQYF.